The present T cell receptor (beta chain) was sequenced within a study of cytomegalovirus exposure and HLA in healthy donors. General study findings and limits: The study listed approximately 170 cytomegalovirus-associated TCR beta chains. A later analysis by the authors found several of the most significant clusters apparently linked to common viral pathogens. Later analysis identified a missense DCLRE1C variant that was linked to TCR beta V- and J-gene trimming.

The length of the CDR3 is 16 residues. In germline, CDR1 is SGHDN, CDR2 FVKESK. The V end was cut by 10 bases, the J end by 4 bases, with 25 bases between. Worth noting for this clone: Its matching antigen is unknown.

Amplification used 60 Vbeta primers and 13 Jbeta primers. The data were produced by immunoSEQ multiplex PCR, yet TCRdb's version contains in-frame clones alone and is incomplete. Found here are about 140,000 clones, around three fifths of them singletons; the top ten hold roughly 1.9%. This TCR came from a male donor in good health and CMV-seronegative. The chain has TRBV14 and TRBJ1-2, with D possibly being TRBD1 (5 bases). Material for sequencing was PBMCs. The CDR3 reads CATSDLFVAGTYGYTF. CDR3 nucleotides: TGTGCCACCTCGGACCTTTTTGTGGCGGGGACCTATGGCTACACCTTC.